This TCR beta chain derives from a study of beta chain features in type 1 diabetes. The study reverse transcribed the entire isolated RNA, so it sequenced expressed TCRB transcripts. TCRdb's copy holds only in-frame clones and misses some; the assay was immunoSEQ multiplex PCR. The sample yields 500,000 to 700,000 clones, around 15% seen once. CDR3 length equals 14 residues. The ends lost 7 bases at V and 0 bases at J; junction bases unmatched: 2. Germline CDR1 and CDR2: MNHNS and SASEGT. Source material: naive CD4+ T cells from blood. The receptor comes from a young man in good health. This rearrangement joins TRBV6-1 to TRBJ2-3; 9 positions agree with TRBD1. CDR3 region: CASTGTGSTDTQYF. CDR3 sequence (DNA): TGTGCCAGCACGGGGACAGGGAGCACAGATACGCAGTATTTT.